This TCR beta chain was sequenced in a study of regulatory T cells in long-lasting Graves disease. Broader study findings: Segments TRBV28, TRBJ1-2 and TRBJ2-5 showed preferential usage in persistent disease. TCR diversity was lower in persistent Graves' patients (versus newly diagnosed ones).

Time point: persistent/refractory GD, antithyroid drugs over 5 years with positive TRAb. The TCR library used RNA extracted from PBMCs. Diagnosis followed American Thyroid Association guidelines for Graves' disease. The length of the CDR3 is 17 residues. V lost 0 bases to trimming and J lost 2 bases, with 14 bases between them. Germline V gene data show CDR1 as DFQATT and CDR2 as SNEGSKA (reference sequence). This clonotype was counted only a few times. Antigen specificity is unknown. To make TCR beta libraries, researchers used iRepertoire HTBI primers and Arm-PCR of CDR3 regions. Methods used by the authors: Overall, samples carried roughly 60 TRBV and 13 to 15 TRBJ segments. Each CDR3 protein is one row after TCRdb ran MiXCR on the multiplex PCR reads. The V and J calls and clone size are TCRdb's, not the authors'. The sample contains about 470,000 distinct CDR3 sequences, around 20% of which appear only once.

V gene TRBV20-1 combines with J gene TRBJ1-6; D is perhaps TRBD1 (6 bases). This specimen was peripheral blood mononuclear cells (PBMCs), taken when the disease was refractory, from a patient treated with antithyroid drugs. The source of this sequence is a female donor with Graves disease. CDR3 loop: CSARDKAGETYNSPLHF. The CDR3, as DNA: TGCAGTGCTAGAGATAAGGCAGGGGAGACCTATAATTCACCCCTCCACTTT.